The clone carrying this T cell receptor (beta chain) has only one observation. Its antigen is not known. This sample is part of a study of OX40 agonist ivuxolimab in advanced cancers. Study-level background: Patients in the trial were receiving intravenous ivuxolimab every 2 weeks, at doses of 0.01 to 10 mg/kg. Eligibility rules accepted prior anti-PD-1, anti-PD-L1 or anti-CTLA-4 therapy, and 30% to 40% had some. Study results and caveats: Fewer expanded clones were found on average in CD4+ than in CD8+ T cells.

TCRdb's table, derived via immunoSEQ multiplex PCR, lists solely in-frame clones and lacks some. The table lists 100,000 or so clones, about nine tenths of them singletons, with 0.3% to 0.35% in the top ten. Per the germline V gene, CDR1 is SGHRS and CDR2 is YFSETQ. Trimming left V 4 bases short and J 3 bases short, with 14 bases between. The CDR3 runs 14 residues. This TCR was recovered from an adult with an advanced solid tumor such as melanoma, head and neck, liver or kidney cancer. The sequences come from CD4+ or CD8+ T cells sorted from blood, collected in a trial of the OX40 agonist ivuxolimab. This sequence joins TRBV5-1 and TRBJ2-7; a possible D gene is TRBD2 (5 bases). The DNA for the CDR3 is TGCGCCAGCAGCCAGGACTCGGCGGGCTACGAGCAGTACTTC. This codes for CASSQDSAGYEQYF.